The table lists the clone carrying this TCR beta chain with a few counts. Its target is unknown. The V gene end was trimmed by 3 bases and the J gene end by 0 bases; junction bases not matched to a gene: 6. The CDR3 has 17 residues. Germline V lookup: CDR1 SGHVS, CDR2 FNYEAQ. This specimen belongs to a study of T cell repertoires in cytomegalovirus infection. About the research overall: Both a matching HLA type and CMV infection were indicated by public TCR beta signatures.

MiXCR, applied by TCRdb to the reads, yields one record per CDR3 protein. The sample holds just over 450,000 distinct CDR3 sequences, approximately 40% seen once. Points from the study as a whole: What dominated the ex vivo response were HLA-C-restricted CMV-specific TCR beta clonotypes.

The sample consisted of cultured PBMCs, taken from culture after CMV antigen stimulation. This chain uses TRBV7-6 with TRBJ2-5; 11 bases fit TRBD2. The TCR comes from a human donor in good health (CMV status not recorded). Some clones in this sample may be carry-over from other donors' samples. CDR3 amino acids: CASSLYGTSGDQETQYF. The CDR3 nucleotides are TGTGCCAGCAGCTTGTACGGGACTAGCGGAGACCAAGAGACCCAGTACTTC.